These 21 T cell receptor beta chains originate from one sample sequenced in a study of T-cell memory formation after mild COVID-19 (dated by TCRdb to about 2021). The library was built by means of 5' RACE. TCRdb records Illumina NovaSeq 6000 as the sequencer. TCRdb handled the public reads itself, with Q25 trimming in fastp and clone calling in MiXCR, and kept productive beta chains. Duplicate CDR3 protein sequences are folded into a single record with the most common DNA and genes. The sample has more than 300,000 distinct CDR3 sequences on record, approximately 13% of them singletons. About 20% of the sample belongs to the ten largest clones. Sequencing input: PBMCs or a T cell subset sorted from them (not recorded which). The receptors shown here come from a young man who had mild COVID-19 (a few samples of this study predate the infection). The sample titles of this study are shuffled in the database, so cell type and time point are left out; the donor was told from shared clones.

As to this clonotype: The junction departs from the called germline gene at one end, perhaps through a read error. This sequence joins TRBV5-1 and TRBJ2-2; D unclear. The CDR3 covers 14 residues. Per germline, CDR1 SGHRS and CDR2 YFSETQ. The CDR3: CASSLEGNTRELFF. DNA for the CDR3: TGCGCCAGCAGCTTGGAAGGGAACACCAGGGAGCTGTTTTTT.

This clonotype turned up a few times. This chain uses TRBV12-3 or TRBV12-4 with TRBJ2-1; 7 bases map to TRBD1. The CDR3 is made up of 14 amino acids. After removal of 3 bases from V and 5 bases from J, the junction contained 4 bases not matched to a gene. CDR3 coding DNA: TGTGCCAGCAGTTTCGGGACAGAGAACAATGAGCAGTTCTTC. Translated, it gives CASSFGTENNEQFF.

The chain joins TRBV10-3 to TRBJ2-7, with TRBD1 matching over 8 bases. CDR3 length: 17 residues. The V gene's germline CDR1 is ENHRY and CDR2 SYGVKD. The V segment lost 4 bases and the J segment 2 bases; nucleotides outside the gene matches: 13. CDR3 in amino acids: CAISGGRGPTGTYEQYF. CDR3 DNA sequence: TGTGCCATCAGTGGGGGCAGGGGGCCTACGGGGACCTACGAGCAGTACTTC.

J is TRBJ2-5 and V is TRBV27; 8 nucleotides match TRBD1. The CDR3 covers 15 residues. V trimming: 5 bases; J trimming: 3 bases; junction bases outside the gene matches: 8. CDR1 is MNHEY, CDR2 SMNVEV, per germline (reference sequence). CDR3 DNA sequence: TGTGCCAGCAGTGACCAGGGGGCCTCAAAAGAGACCCAGTACTTC. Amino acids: CASSDQGASKETQYF.

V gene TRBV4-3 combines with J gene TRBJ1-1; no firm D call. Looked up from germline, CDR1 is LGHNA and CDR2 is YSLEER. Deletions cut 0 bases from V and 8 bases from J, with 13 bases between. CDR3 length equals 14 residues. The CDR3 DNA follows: TGCGCCAGCAGCCAAGAGACGGGCTACAGCGAAGCTTTCTTT. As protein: CASSQETGYSEAFF.

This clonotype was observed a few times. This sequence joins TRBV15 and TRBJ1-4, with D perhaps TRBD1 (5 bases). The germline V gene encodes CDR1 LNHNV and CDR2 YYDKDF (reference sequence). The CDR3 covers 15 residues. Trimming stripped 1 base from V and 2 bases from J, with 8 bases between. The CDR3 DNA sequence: TGTGCCACCAGCAGAGTTCCAGGGACTAATGAAAAACTGTTTTTT. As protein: CATSRVPGTNEKLFF.

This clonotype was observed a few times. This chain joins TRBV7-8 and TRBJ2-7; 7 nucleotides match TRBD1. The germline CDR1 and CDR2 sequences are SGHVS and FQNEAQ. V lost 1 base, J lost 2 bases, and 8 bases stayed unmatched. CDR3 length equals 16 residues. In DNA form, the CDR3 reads TGTGCCAGCAGCTTAGGCAGGGGGAATTTCGCCTACGAGCAGTACTTC. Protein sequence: CASSLGRGNFAYEQYF.

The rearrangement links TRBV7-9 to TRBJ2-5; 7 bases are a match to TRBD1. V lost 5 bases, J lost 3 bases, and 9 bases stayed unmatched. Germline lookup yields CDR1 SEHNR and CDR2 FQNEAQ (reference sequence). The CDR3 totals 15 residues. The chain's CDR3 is CASSDTGTAKETQYF. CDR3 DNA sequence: TGTGCCAGCAGCGACACCGGGACAGCCAAAGAGACCCAGTACTTC.

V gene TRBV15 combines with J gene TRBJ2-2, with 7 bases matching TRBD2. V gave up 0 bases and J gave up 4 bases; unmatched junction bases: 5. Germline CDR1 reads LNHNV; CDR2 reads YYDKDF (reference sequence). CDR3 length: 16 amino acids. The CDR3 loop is CATSRERDYPTGELFF. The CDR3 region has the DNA TGTGCCACCAGCAGAGAAAGGGACTACCCCACCGGGGAGCTGTTTTTT.

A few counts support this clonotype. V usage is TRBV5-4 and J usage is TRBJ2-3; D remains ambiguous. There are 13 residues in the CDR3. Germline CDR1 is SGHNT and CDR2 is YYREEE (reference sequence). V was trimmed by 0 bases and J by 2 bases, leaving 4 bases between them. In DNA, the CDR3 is TGTGCCAGCAGCTTGGAAAACACAGATACGCAGTATTTT. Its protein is CASSLENTDTQYF.

CDR3 nucleotide sequence: TGTGCTAGTGGCTCCCCCATGGCCATCAATGAGCAGTTCTTC. It translates to CASGSPMAINEQFF. This chain connects TRBV12-5 to TRBJ2-1; no definite D call. The germline V gene has CDR1 LGHNT and CDR2 FRNRAP. This CDR3 has 14 amino acids. V lost 6 bases and J 6 bases, leaving 15 bases between the germline ends.

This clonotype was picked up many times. DNA of the CDR3: TGTGCCATCAGGCCCGCTGCAGGGGATGCGAACACCGGGGAGCTGTTTTTT. The encoded protein is CAIRPAAGDANTGELFF. The chain employs TRBV10-3 and TRBJ2-2; possible D gene TRBD1, 6 bases. Between the trimmed V and J ends, which lost 6 bases and 0 bases, there was a span of 17 bases. Germline values: CDR1 ENHRY, CDR2 SYGVKD. The CDR3 covers 17 residues.

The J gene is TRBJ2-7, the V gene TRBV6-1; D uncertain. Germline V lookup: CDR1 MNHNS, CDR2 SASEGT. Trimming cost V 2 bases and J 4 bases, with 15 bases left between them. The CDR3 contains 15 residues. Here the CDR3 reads CASSEISRQIYEQYF. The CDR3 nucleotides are TGTGCCAGCAGTGAAATCTCGAGACAAATATACGAGCAGTACTTC.

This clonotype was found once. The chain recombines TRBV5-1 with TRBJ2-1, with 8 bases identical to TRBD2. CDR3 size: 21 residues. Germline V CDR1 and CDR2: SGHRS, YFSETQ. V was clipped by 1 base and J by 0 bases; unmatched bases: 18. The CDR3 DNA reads TGCGCCAGCAGCTTGATAGGGATTGGTAGCGGGGCCTCTAGCTCCTACAATGAGCAGTTCTTC. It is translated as CASSLIGIGSGASSSYNEQFF.

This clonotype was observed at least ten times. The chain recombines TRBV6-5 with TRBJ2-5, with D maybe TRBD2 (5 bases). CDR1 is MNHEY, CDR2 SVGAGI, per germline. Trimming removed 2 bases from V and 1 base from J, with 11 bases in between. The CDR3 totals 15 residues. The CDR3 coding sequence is TGTGCCAGCAGTTACCGAGGGAACTCCCAAGAGACCCAGTACTTC. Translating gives CASSYRGNSQETQYF.

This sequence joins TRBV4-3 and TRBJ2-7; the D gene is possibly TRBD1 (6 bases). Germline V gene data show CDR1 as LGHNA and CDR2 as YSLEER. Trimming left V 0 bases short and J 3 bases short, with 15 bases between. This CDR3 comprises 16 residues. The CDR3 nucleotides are TGCGCCAGCAGCCAAGATAGAAGGCAGGGGTTCTACGAGCAGTACTTC. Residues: CASSQDRRQGFYEQYF.

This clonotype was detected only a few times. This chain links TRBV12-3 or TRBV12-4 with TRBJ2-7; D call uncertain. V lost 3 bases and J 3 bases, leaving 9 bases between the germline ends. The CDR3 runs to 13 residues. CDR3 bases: TGTGCCAGCAGTTTTGTAGCCGGCTACGAGCAGTACGTC. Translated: CASSFVAGYEQYV.

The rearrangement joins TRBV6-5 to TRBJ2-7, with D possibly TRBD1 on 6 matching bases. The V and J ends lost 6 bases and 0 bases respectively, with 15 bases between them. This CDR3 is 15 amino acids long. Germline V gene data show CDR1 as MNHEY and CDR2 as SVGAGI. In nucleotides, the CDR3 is TGTGCCAGCAGCAAGACAGGCCACAGCTCCTACGAGCAGTACGTC. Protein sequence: CASSKTGHSSYEQYV.

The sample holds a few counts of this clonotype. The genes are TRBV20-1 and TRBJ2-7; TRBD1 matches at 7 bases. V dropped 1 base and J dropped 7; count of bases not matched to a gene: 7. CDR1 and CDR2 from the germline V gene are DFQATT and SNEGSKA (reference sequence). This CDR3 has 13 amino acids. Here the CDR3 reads CSARGVTGREQYF. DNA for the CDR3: TGCAGTGCTAGAGGGGTGACAGGGCGGGAGCAGTACTTC.

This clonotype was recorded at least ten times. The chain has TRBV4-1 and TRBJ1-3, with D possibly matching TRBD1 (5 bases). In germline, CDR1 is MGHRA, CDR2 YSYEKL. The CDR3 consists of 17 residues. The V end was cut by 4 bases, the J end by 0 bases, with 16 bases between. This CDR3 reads CASSPRNTGPSGNTIYF. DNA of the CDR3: TGCGCCAGCAGCCCACGCAACACAGGACCCTCTGGAAACACCATATATTTT.

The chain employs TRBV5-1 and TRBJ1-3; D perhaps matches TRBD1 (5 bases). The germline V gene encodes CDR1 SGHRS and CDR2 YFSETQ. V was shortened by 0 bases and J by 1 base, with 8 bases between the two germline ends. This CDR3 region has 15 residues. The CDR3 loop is CASSLVGTSGNTIYF. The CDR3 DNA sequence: TGCGCCAGCAGCTTGGTTGGGACTTCTGGAAACACCATATATTTT.